Presented here are 32 T cell receptor beta chains from one specimen sequenced in a study of blood T cell repertoires in COVID-19. The method was immunoSEQ multiplex PCR; TCRdb's version includes in-frame clones alone and lacks a portion of them. Of some 150,000 clones listed, roughly 79% are singletons. The sample comprised peripheral blood. The receptors were sampled from a human donor with acute or convalescent COVID-19. The donor label of this sample is uncertain.

This chain joins TRBV15 and TRBJ2-5; D may be TRBD2 (6 bases). With 8 bases removed from V and 6 bases from J, the gap between germline ends came to 19 bases. The CDR3 loop spans 14 amino acids. Germline V gives CDR1 LNHNV, CDR2 YYDKDF (reference sequence). The CDR3 region is CATSMGGFGKTQYF. CDR3 bases: TGTGCCACCTCCATGGGGGGTTTTGGAAAGACCCAGTACTTC.

Only a few counts were recorded for this clone. The chain carries TRBV3-1 (or the pseudogene TRBV3-2) and TRBJ2-2, with D perhaps matching TRBD1 (5 bases). The CDR3 spans 12 residues. V was shortened by 7 bases and J by 5 bases, with 8 bases between the two germline ends. The V gene's germline CDR1 is LGHDT and CDR2 YNNKEL (reference sequence). The CDR3 nucleotides read TGTGCCAGCAATCAGGGAACCGGGGAGCTGTTTTTT. This encodes CASNQGTGELFF.

V and J are TRBV2 and TRBJ2-5, with D possibly matching TRBD1 (6 bases). This CDR3 has 14 amino acids. CDR1 and CDR2 from the germline V gene are SNHLY and FYNNEI. The V and J ends lost 3 bases and 2 bases respectively, with 10 bases between them. The CDR3: CASSDWTVQETQYF. CDR3 sequence (DNA): TGTGCCAGCAGTGATTGGACAGTTCAAGAGACCCAGTACTTC.

The rearrangement joins TRBV6-5 to TRBJ2-3; TRBD1 aligns across 9 bases. The CDR3 consists of 14 residues. Germline V gives CDR1 MNHEY, CDR2 SVGAGI. After removal of 5 bases from V and 3 bases from J, the junction contained 3 bases not matched to a gene. The CDR3 loop reads CASSRDRVTDTQYF. DNA of the CDR3: TGTGCCAGCAGTCGGGACAGGGTAACAGATACGCAGTATTTT.

The V gene is TRBV6-5, the J gene TRBJ1-5; tentative D call: TRBD1 (5 bases). Trimming stripped 6 bases from V and 5 bases from J, with 17 bases between. The CDR3 length is 15 residues. CDR1 is MNHEY and CDR2 is SVGAGI in the germline V gene. The DNA of the CDR3 is TGTGCCAGCAGCTCAATGCCCAGGGTGGATCAGCCCCAGCATTTT. This translates into CASSSMPRVDQPQHF.

The chain combines TRBV7-9 with TRBJ1-2; D is uncertain. CDR3 length: 12 residues. The ends were cut back, 5 bases at V and 3 bases at J, with 7 bases in the middle. Germline CDR1 SEHNR, CDR2 FQNEAQ (reference sequence). The CDR3 sequence: CASSRYDYGYTF. In DNA, the CDR3 is TGTGCCAGCAGCCGGTACGACTATGGCTACACCTTC. Using reference TRBV7-9 and TRBJ1-2 for the parts outside the CDR3, the full variable domain is DTGVSQNPRHKITKRGQNVTFRCDPISEHNRLYWYRQTLGQGPEFLTYFQNEAQLEKSRLLSDRFSAERPKGSFSTLEIQRTEQGDSAMYLCASSRYDYGYTFGSGTRLTVV.

The chain has TRBV18 and TRBJ1-1, with 9 bases fitting TRBD1. Germline CDR1 reads KGHSH; CDR2 reads LQKENI. V lost 0 bases and J lost 12; bases outside the gene matches: 2. The CDR3 has 12 amino acids. The CDR3: CASSPPDRGPFF. The CDR3 DNA is TGTGCCAGCTCACCACCGGACAGGGGCCCTTTCTTT.

The V and J genes are TRBV7-2 and TRBJ2-5, with TRBD1 matching 12 bases. V was clipped by 4 bases and J by 4 bases; unmatched bases: 10. Germline CDR1 is SGHTA and CDR2 is FQGNSA. The CDR3 covers 17 residues. CDR3: CASSSGTGGNFRETQYF. In DNA form, the CDR3 reads TGTGCCAGCAGCTCCGGGACAGGGGGCAACTTCCGAGAGACCCAGTACTTC.

This clone was detected a few times. The chain couples TRBV6-2 or TRBV6-3 to TRBJ2-3, with a weak D call TRBD1 (5 bases). CDR1 MNHEY and CDR2 SVGEGT come from the germline V gene. This CDR3 comprises 14 residues. Deletions cut 0 bases from V and 6 bases from J, with 10 bases between. DNA of the CDR3: TGTGCCAGCAGTTACTCGGGGCAACGGGATACGCAGTATTTT. Translating gives CASSYSGQRDTQYF.

The rearrangement links TRBV5-1 to TRBJ2-5; 11 bases align to TRBD1. Germline loops: CDR1 SGHRS, CDR2 YFSETQ. This CDR3 has 15 residues. V shed 4 bases and J 5 bases; nucleotides not matched to a gene: 7. The CDR3 region has the DNA TGCGCCAGCAGCACGAGGACAGGGGGCTATGAGACCCAGTACTTC. It specifies CASSTRTGGYETQYF.

The rearrangement uses TRBV5-1 and TRBJ2-2, with a tentative D call TRBD1 (5 bases). The germline V and J ends were trimmed by 5 bases and 0 bases, with 11 bases remaining between them. Germline CDR1 is SGHRS and CDR2 is YFSETQ. The CDR3 consists of 15 residues. The CDR3 nucleotides read TGCGCCAGCAGGCCCGACAGTACGAACACCGGGGAGCTGTTTTTT. This translates into CASRPDSTNTGELFF.

The chain recombines TRBV13 with TRBJ1-1; 12 bases match TRBD1. The CDR3 has 17 amino acids. Germline V CDR1 and CDR2: PRHDT, FYEKMQ (reference sequence). The V and J ends lost 0 bases and 4 bases, in that order; junction bases with no gene match: 6. The CDR3 protein is CASSLGGTGGMSTEAFF. The CDR3 bases are TGTGCCAGCAGCTTAGGGGGGACAGGGGGCATGAGCACTGAAGCTTTCTTT. The entire variable domain, with the rest obtained from reference TRBV13 and TRBJ1-1, is as follows: AAGVIQSPRHLIKEKRETATLKCYPIPRHDTVYWYQQGPGQDPQFLISFYEKMQSDKGSIPDRFSAQQFSDYHSELNMSSLELGDSALYFCASSLGGTGGMSTEAFFGQGTRLTVV.

The chain carries TRBV3-1 (or the pseudogene TRBV3-2) and TRBJ1-3, with no clear D. Trimming took off 4 bases at V and 0 bases at J, with 10 bases between the two ends. The CDR3 length is 15 residues. Germline values: CDR1 LGHDT, CDR2 YNNKEL (reference sequence). The CDR3: CASSPTVGSGNTIYF. In nucleotides, the CDR3 is TGTGCCAGCAGCCCTACAGTCGGCTCTGGAAACACCATATATTTT.

This chain connects TRBV7-2 to TRBJ2-1; 7 bases are shared with TRBD1. Germline assignment: CDR1 SGHTA and CDR2 FQGNSA. The V segment lost 2 bases and the J segment 8 bases; nucleotides outside the gene matches: 3. The CDR3 runs to 13 residues. CDR3 amino acids: CASSLPDRDEQFF. The CDR3 nucleotides read TGTGCCAGCAGCTTACCCGACAGGGATGAGCAGTTCTTC.

The rearrangement uses TRBV21-1 and TRBJ1-5; the tabulated D call, TRBD1, remains unverified against the DNA. TRBV21-1 is given as a pseudogene. The CDR3 contains 14 residues. DNA of the CDR3: TGTGCCAGCAGCCTCAGGAAGAGCAATCAGCCCCAGCATTTT. Its protein product is CASSLRKSNQPQHF.

The chain recombines TRBV9 with TRBJ1-1, with D perhaps TRBD1 (6 bases). With 3 bases removed from V and 1 base from J, the gap between germline ends came to 16 bases. Looked up from germline, CDR1 is SGDLS and CDR2 is YYNGEE. The CDR3 runs 16 residues. CDR3 sequence: CASSATPGTPNTEAFF. Here the CDR3 DNA reads TGTGCCAGCAGCGCCACCCCCGGGACACCGAACACTGAAGCTTTCTTT.

This clone was detected a few times. The CDR3 is CASSNDRQGRGTEAFF. CDR3 coding DNA: TGTGCCAGCAGCAACGATAGACAGGGGAGGGGCACTGAAGCTTTCTTT. V is TRBV5-4 and J is TRBJ1-1; the match to TRBD1 covers 8 bases. The V segment lost 4 bases and the J segment 4 bases; nucleotides outside the gene matches: 12. The CDR3 length is 16 residues. Looked up from germline, CDR1 is SGHNT and CDR2 is YYREEE (reference sequence).

V is TRBV6-1 and J is TRBJ1-1, with D perhaps matching TRBD1 (5 bases). The CDR3 totals 13 residues. Germline lookup yields CDR1 MNHNS and CDR2 SASEGT. The V and J ends lost 2 bases and 7 bases respectively, with 11 bases between them. CDR3 residues: CASSEHLTVEAFF. As DNA, the CDR3 is TGTGCCAGCAGTGAACATTTGACAGTTGAAGCTTTCTTT.

This chain uses TRBV7-9 with TRBJ1-6; D might be TRBD1 (5 bases). The CDR3 contains 13 residues. The V gene's germline CDR1 is SEHNR and CDR2 FQNEAQ (reference sequence). Between the trimmed V and J ends, which lost 7 bases and 8 bases, there was a span of 12 bases. Written as DNA, the CDR3 is TGTGCCAGCACCCGACAGTCGTATTCACCCCTCCACTTT. Encoded protein: CASTRQSYSPLHF.

The chain couples TRBV11-2 to TRBJ1-5; no definite D call. CDR3 size: 15 residues. The germline CDR1 and CDR2 sequences are SGHAT and FQNNGV. V lost 5 bases and J 2 bases, leaving 13 bases between the germline ends. CDR3 region: CASSPGFRGNQPQHF. The CDR3 coding sequence is TGTGCCAGCAGCCCGGGGTTCCGGGGCAATCAGCCCCAGCATTTT. The entire variable domain, with the rest obtained from reference TRBV11-2 and TRBJ1-5, is as follows: EAGVAQSPRYKIIEKRQSVAFWCNPISGHATLYWYQQILGQGPKLLIQFQNNGVVDDSQLPKDRFSAERLKGVDSTLKIQPAKLEDSAVYLCASSPGFRGNQPQHFGDGTRLSIL.

The CDR3 bases are TGCAGCGTTGAACCGACAGGGGGGAACTATGGCTACACCTTC. It encodes CSVEPTGGNYGYTF. This chain connects TRBV29-1 to TRBJ1-2, with 9 bases aligning to TRBD1. This CDR3 is built from 14 residues. With 2 bases clipped from V and 2 bases from J, the junction kept 3 bases outside the gene matches. Per the germline V gene, CDR1 is SQVTM and CDR2 is ANQGSEA. Using reference TRBV29-1 and TRBJ1-2 for the parts outside the CDR3, the full variable domain is SAVISQKPSRDICQRGTSLTIQCQVDSQVTMMFWYRQQPGQSLTLIATANQGSEATYESGFVIDKFPISRPNLTFSTLTVSNMSPEDSSIYLCSVEPTGGNYGYTFGSGTRLTVV.

The CDR3 region has the DNA TGTGCCAGCAGTTACTCCGGGTTTGGAAACACCATATATTTT. This encodes CASSYSGFGNTIYF. The chain uses TRBV6-5 and TRBJ1-3; no definite D call. The germline gives CDR1 MNHEY, CDR2 SVGAGI. Between the trimmed V and J ends, which lost 0 bases and 3 bases, there was a span of 6 bases. CDR3 length: 14 residues.

V usage is TRBV24-1 and J usage is TRBJ2-2; 8 bases are a match to TRBD1. This CDR3 comprises 16 residues. Trimming cost V 4 bases and J 5 bases; bases outside gene matches: 8. Looked up from germline, CDR1 is KGHDR and CDR2 is SFDVKD. CDR3 bases: TGTGCCACCAGTGACCCGGACAGGGAGAGGACCGGGGAGCTGTTTTTT. Its translation is CATSDPDRERTGELFF.

V is TRBV15 and J is TRBJ2-6, with D perhaps matching TRBD1 (6 bases). The CDR3 extends over 16 amino acids. CDR1 is LNHNV and CDR2 is YYDKDF in the germline V gene (reference sequence). Trimming shortened V by 1 base and J by 2 bases, and 9 bases separated the two germline ends. CDR3 bases: TGTGCCACCAGCAGAGTTCAGGGGACTGGGGCCAACGTCCTGACTTTC. Its translation is CATSRVQGTGANVLTF.

This chain joins TRBV2 and TRBJ2-7; D remains unclear. The germline V gene has CDR1 SNHLY and CDR2 FYNNEI. V lost 1 base and J 3 bases, leaving 10 bases between the germline ends. The CDR3 spans 14 residues. The CDR3 DNA reads as TGTGCCAGCAGTGAAGGGCTAGGCTACTACGAGCAGTACGTC. Its translation is CASSEGLGYYEQYV.

The chain recombines TRBV19 with TRBJ1-1, with 7 nucleotides matching TRBD1. From germline, CDR1 is LNHDA and CDR2 SQIVND (reference sequence). The CDR3 runs 14 residues. V trimming: 3 bases; J trimming: 2 bases; junction bases outside the gene matches: 3. Written as DNA, the CDR3 is TGTGCCAGTAGTATGACAGGGCCAAACACTGAAGCTTTCTTT. Amino acid sequence: CASSMTGPNTEAFF.

V and J are TRBV19 and TRBJ1-2; D is unclear. V was trimmed by 3 bases and J by 2 bases, leaving 13 bases between them. This CDR3 spans 15 amino acids. Germline lookup yields CDR1 LNHDA and CDR2 SQIVND (reference sequence). The CDR3 nucleotides read TGTGCCAGTAGTATTAACGAGTATTCCAACTATGGCTACACCTTC. Protein sequence: CASSINEYSNYGYTF.

V usage is TRBV19 and J usage is TRBJ2-3, with a tentative D call TRBD2 (8 bases). The V and J ends lost 6 bases and 1 base respectively, with 14 bases between them. Germline V gene lookup returns CDR1 LNHDA and CDR2 SQIVND (reference sequence). The CDR3 has 15 residues. CDR3 residues: CASRAGRGRTDTQYF. CDR3 coding DNA: TGTGCCAGTAGAGCCGGGAGGGGGCGCACAGATACGCAGTATTTT.

This chain links TRBV6-5 with TRBJ2-5, with 7 positions matching TRBD2. The CDR3 has 13 residues. The germline V gene has CDR1 MNHEY and CDR2 SVGAGI. Unmatched junction bases numbered 5, after V lost 7 bases and J lost 3 bases. The CDR3 sequence is CASKGRGEETQYF. The CDR3 DNA follows: TGTGCCAGCAAGGGGAGGGGAGAAGAGACCCAGTACTTC.

The rearrangement links TRBV27 to TRBJ1-2; no clear D gene. V lost 5 bases and J 4 bases, leaving 23 bases between the germline ends. CDR1 and CDR2 from the germline V gene are MNHEY and SMNVEV (reference sequence). There are 17 residues in the CDR3. For the CDR3, the DNA is TGTGCCAGCAGTCCATACTCGGGCCTCCAGGCGGGCTATGGCTACACCTTC. Encoded protein: CASSPYSGLQAGYGYTF.

The V and J genes are TRBV2 and TRBJ1-6; D might be TRBD1 (6 bases). The V and J ends lost 9 bases and 6 bases respectively, with 12 bases between them. CDR1 is SNHLY and CDR2 is FYNNEI in the germline V gene. The CDR3 totals 13 residues. This CDR3 is CASNRESNSPLHF. The CDR3 nucleotides are TGTGCCAGTAACAGGGAGTCTAATTCACCCCTCCACTTT.

The chain carries TRBV6-1 and TRBJ2-1, with TRBD2 matching 11 bases. Germline V gene lookup returns CDR1 MNHNS and CDR2 SASEGT. CDR3 length: 17 amino acids. V lost 4 bases to trimming and J lost 9 bases; unmatched junction nucleotides: 14. CDR3 nucleotide sequence: TGTGCCAGCAGTGTGAGGGGGACTAGCGGTAAACAGGGTGAGCAGTTCTTC. It translates to CASSVRGTSGKQGEQFF.